This TCR beta chain was identified during a study of blood T cells in healthy people across ages. Overall study results and limits: There were more naive CD4+ cells and higher diversity in long-lived donors than in aged donors.

V was pared by 1 base and J by 8 bases, with 15 bases between. CDR3 size: 15 residues. Germline V gene data show CDR1 as SGHTA and CDR2 as FQGNSA. Sample-barcoded 5' priming and a J-beta primer mix drove a second PCR of about 7 to 12 cycles. From each sample, at least 3 million paired-end reads containing CDR3 were obtained. TCRdb analysed the 5' RACE reads with MiXCR anew, one entry per CDR3 protein. The sample holds 700,000 or so distinct CDR3 sequences, roughly 43% seen once. About this clonotype itself: Its antigen is unidentified.

This sequence was found in a man older than 75 in good health. The chain has TRBV7-2 and TRBJ2-1; TRBD2 is a possible D gene (5 bases). The sequencing sample was made of blood. CDR3 DNA: TGTGCCAGCAGCTTAGACGGCGGCGGGTTGGATGAGCAGTTCTTC. It is translated as CASSLDGGGLDEQFF.